These 21 T cell receptor beta chains were sequenced from one sample in a study of OX40 agonist ivuxolimab in advanced cancers. Repertoires were generated with immunoSEQ multiplex PCR, while TCRdb's copy carries only in-frame clones and drops some. The sample lists some 46,000 clones; around 80% were seen once. The sequences come from CD4+ or CD8+ T cells sorted from blood, collected in a trial of the OX40 agonist ivuxolimab. Every receptor here comes from an adult with an advanced solid tumor such as melanoma, head and neck, liver or kidney cancer.

The V and J genes are TRBV2 and TRBJ2-4; D is unresolved. Germline V gene sequence: CDR1 SNHLY, CDR2 FYNNEI. The CDR3 is 14 residues long. Deletions cut 8 bases from V and 3 bases from J, with 14 bases between. CDR3 nucleotide sequence: TGTGCCAGCCCGGGCAGGCTGGTCAAAAACATTCAGTACTTC. Its protein product is CASPGRLVKNIQYF.

About this clone: Other nucleotide sequences in the sample specify the same CDR3. V and J are TRBV11-2 and TRBJ2-3, with D unresolved. V lost 3 bases and J lost 0, with 13 bases in between. Germline CDR1 SGHAT, CDR2 FQNNGV. The CDR3 totals 16 residues. The CDR3 is CASSFIRTSSTDTQYF. CDR3 coding DNA: TGTGCCAGCAGCTTCATCAGAACCTCTAGCACAGATACGCAGTATTTT.

The gene calls are TRBV7-2 and TRBJ2-7; TRBD1 matches at 9 bases. From germline, CDR1 is SGHTA and CDR2 FQGNSA. The CDR3 has 15 amino acids. After removal of 3 bases from V and 2 bases from J, the junction contained 5 bases not matched to a gene. The CDR3 here is CASSFGNRGPYEQYF. The CDR3 DNA is TGTGCCAGCAGCTTTGGGAACAGGGGGCCCTACGAGCAGTACTTC.

V usage is TRBV18 and J usage is TRBJ1-4; 10 nucleotides match TRBD1. CDR3 length: 16 amino acids. After removal of 5 bases from V and 6 bases from J, the junction contained 9 bases not matched to a gene. In germline, CDR1 is KGHSH, CDR2 LQKENI. CDR3 in DNA: TGTGCCAGCTCAGATTCAGACAGGGGGCTTGATGAAAAACTGTTTTTT. Translating it yields CASSDSDRGLDEKLFF.

The chain links TRBV27 to TRBJ2-4; 11 nucleotides agree with TRBD2. The CDR3 is 19 amino acids. The V gene end was trimmed by 7 bases and the J gene end by 0 bases; junction bases not matched to a gene: 14. CDR1 MNHEY and CDR2 SMNVEV come from the germline V gene (reference sequence). This CDR3 is CASMGLAGGGGLAKNIQYF. The CDR3 region has the DNA TGTGCCAGCATGGGTCTAGCGGGAGGTGGTGGGCTAGCCAAAAACATTCAGTACTTC.

The rearrangement joins TRBV6-5 to TRBJ1-1, with a possible D match to TRBD1 (5 bases). V lost 2 bases and J 0 bases, leaving 7 bases between the germline ends. Germline values: CDR1 MNHEY, CDR2 SVGAGI. The CDR3 length is 14 residues. For the CDR3, the DNA is TGTGCCAGCAGTTACCGGGGCCTGAACACTGAAGCTTTCTTT. As protein: CASSYRGLNTEAFF.

CDR3 sequence (DNA): TGTGCCAGCAGCGGCCTCTCCTATAATTCACCCCTCCACTTT. Translation gives CASSGLSYNSPLHF. The chain links TRBV11-2 to TRBJ1-6; unclear D gene. There are 14 residues in the CDR3. Per germline, CDR1 SGHAT and CDR2 FQNNGV. Trimming took off 5 bases at V and 0 bases at J, with 5 bases between the two ends.

This chain links TRBV18 with TRBJ2-7; perhaps TRBD2 as D (6 bases). Germline-derived CDR1 and CDR2 are KGHSH and LQKENI. The CDR3 spans 14 residues. Trimming took off 0 bases at V and 5 bases at J, with 11 bases between the two ends. The chain's CDR3 is CASSPPGRSHEQYF. The CDR3 bases are TGTGCCAGCTCACCACCGGGGAGGTCCCACGAGCAGTACTTC.

This chain connects TRBV28 to TRBJ1-5; D unclear. The germline V and J ends were trimmed by 7 bases and 6 bases, with 25 bases remaining between them. The length of the CDR3 is 17 residues. Germline CDR1 reads MDHEN; CDR2 reads SYDVKM. The CDR3: CASIPGTESSKGQPQHF. CDR3 nucleotides: TGTGCCAGCATCCCGGGCACAGAGTCGTCCAAGGGTCAGCCCCAGCATTTT.

J is TRBJ2-5 and V is TRBV6-5; a weak D match, TRBD1 (6 bases). Germline V CDR1 and CDR2: MNHEY, SVGAGI. V lost 6 bases, J lost 2 bases, and 13 bases lay in between. The CDR3 spans 14 residues. CDR3 amino acids: CASSHSTGQETQYF. CDR3 coding DNA: TGTGCCAGCAGCCACTCTACAGGGCAAGAGACCCAGTACTTC.

The gene calls are TRBV28 and TRBJ2-1; D is unclear. This CDR3 is built from 13 residues. Trimming removed 6 bases from V and 2 bases from J, with 8 bases in between. Germline loops: CDR1 MDHEN, CDR2 SYDVKM. CDR3 residues: CASRQDPYNEQFF. For the CDR3, the DNA is TGTGCCAGCAGGCAGGACCCCTACAATGAGCAGTTCTTC.

This clone was seen more than once but under ten times. The CDR3 nucleotides are TGCGCCAGCAGCTCCGGGACAGGGGATGAGCAGTTCTTC. Encoded protein: CASSSGTGDEQFF. The V gene is TRBV5-1, the J gene TRBJ2-1; TRBD1 agrees at 10 bases. The CDR3 sequence is 13 residues long. The V and J ends lost 3 bases and 8 bases, in that order; junction bases with no gene match: 2. Germline V gene sequence: CDR1 SGHRS, CDR2 YFSETQ. Using reference TRBV5-1 and TRBJ2-1 for the parts outside the CDR3, the full variable domain is KAGVTQTPRYLIKTRGQQVTLSCSPISGHRSVSWYQQTPGQGLQFLFEYFSETQRNKGNFPGRFSGRQFSNSRSEMNVSTLELGDSALYLCASSSGTGDEQFFGPGTRLTVL.

J is TRBJ2-7 and V is TRBV5-4; 7 nucleotides agree with TRBD2. Germline assignment: CDR1 SGHNT and CDR2 YYREEE (reference sequence). CDR3 length: 14 amino acids. Losses at the gene ends were 3 bases for V and 4 bases for J; bases not matched to a gene: 7. The CDR3 DNA reads TGTGCCAGCAGCTCCAGGACTAGTACGTACGAGCAGTACTTC. Translation gives CASSSRTSTYEQYF.

The chain couples TRBV5-1 to TRBJ2-5, with TRBD1 identical over 11 bases. The V gene end was trimmed by 3 bases and the J gene end by 7 bases; junction bases not matched to a gene: 14. The CDR3 loop spans 17 amino acids. Per germline, CDR1 SGHRS and CDR2 YFSETQ. The CDR3 nucleotides read TGCGCCAGCAGCTCCCCCCCCGGGACAGGGGGACTCGGGACCCAGTACTTC. Protein product: CASSSPPGTGGLGTQYF.

This clone was observed a single time. The chain recombines TRBV19 with TRBJ1-1, with D perhaps TRBD1 (5 bases). Trimming left V 5 bases short and J 0 bases short, with 13 bases between. Germline V CDR1 and CDR2: LNHDA, SQIVND (reference sequence). The CDR3 runs 15 residues. CDR3 nucleotide sequence: TGTGCCAGTAGTCGGGGAGGGGCCTTGAACACTGAAGCTTTCTTT. Its translation: CASSRGGALNTEAFF.

V and J are TRBV6-5 and TRBJ2-7; D is unclear. This CDR3 has 14 residues. In germline, CDR1 is MNHEY, CDR2 SVGAGI. The V gene lost 5 bases and the J gene lost 2 bases, with 13 bases spanning the gap. CDR3 DNA: TGTGCCAGCAGTCGGGCCGAGCCCCCCTACGAGCAGTACTTC. Protein sequence: CASSRAEPPYEQYF.

This chain uses TRBV29-1 with TRBJ2-1; D is ambiguous. The CDR3 consists of 12 residues. CDR1 is SQVTM and CDR2 is ANQGSEA in the germline V gene. Trimming left V 1 base short and J 6 bases short, with 7 bases between. CDR3 DNA sequence: TGCAGCGTTGAAGCGCTCCTCAATGAGCAGTTCTTC. It encodes CSVEALLNEQFF.

This clone was seen once. The chain links TRBV11-2 to TRBJ2-3; tentatively, D is TRBD1 (6 bases). Germline CDR1 reads SGHAT; CDR2 reads FQNNGV. The CDR3 loop spans 16 amino acids. Trimming cost V 0 bases and J 1 base, with 11 bases left between them. The CDR3 loop is CASSLDRGRGTDTQYF. The DNA of the CDR3 is TGTGCCAGCAGCTTAGACAGGGGACGAGGCACAGATACGCAGTATTTT. Full variable domain (remainder filled in from reference TRBV11-2 and TRBJ2-3): EAGVAQSPRYKIIEKRQSVAFWCNPISGHATLYWYQQILGQGPKLLIQFQNNGVVDDSQLPKDRFSAERLKGVDSTLKIQPAKLEDSAVYLCASSLDRGRGTDTQYFGPGTRLTVL.

The chain has TRBV6-6 and TRBJ1-2; 10 bases map to TRBD1. The V gene's germline CDR1 is MNHNY and CDR2 SVGAGI (reference sequence). This CDR3 comprises 14 residues. J was trimmed by 4 bases and V by 7 bases; bases with no gene match: 6. The chain's CDR3 is CASKGTGDSYGYTF. CDR3 nucleotide sequence: TGTGCCAGCAAGGGGACAGGGGACTCCTATGGCTACACCTTC.

V gene TRBV15 combines with J gene TRBJ1-4; a weak D match, TRBD1 (6 bases). Germline CDR1 is LNHNV and CDR2 is YYDKDF (reference sequence). CDR3 length: 14 amino acids. Trimming removed 6 bases from V and 5 bases from J, with 13 bases in between. The CDR3 is CATSRGDLNEKLFF. The DNA of the CDR3 is TGTGCCACCAGTAGGGGGGACTTAAATGAAAAACTGTTTTTT.

J is TRBJ1-5 and V is TRBV7-2; D is ambiguous. This CDR3 comprises 15 residues. Germline values: CDR1 SGHTA, CDR2 FQGNSA. Trimming stripped 1 base from V and 2 bases from J, with 9 bases between. The CDR3 spells CASSLGSGGNQPQHF. DNA of the CDR3: TGTGCCAGCAGCTTAGGGTCTGGGGGCAATCAGCCCCAGCATTTT.